This TCR beta chain was identified in a study of regulatory T cells in long-lasting Graves disease (dated by TCRdb to the early 2020s). Background for the entire study: Newly diagnosed Graves' disease patients had taken antithyroid drugs for less than 3 months. The study was registered as a clinical trial and conducted in China. Persistent Graves' disease patients were compared with newly diagnosed Graves' disease patients by peripheral blood TCR sequencing and RNA sequencing. A total of some 35 samples underwent TCR sequencing, from around 13 patients with persistent Graves' disease and about 20 patients with newly diagnosed Graves' disease. The paper as a whole reports these results and caveats: TRBV28, TRBJ1-2 and TRBJ2-5 were preferentially used in persistent disease, while TRBV20-1 and TRBJ2-1 were favored in newly diagnosed disease. Persistent Graves' disease patients showed lower TCR Shannon entropy and fewer highly expanded clones than newly diagnosed patients, suggesting clonal expansion. Only peripheral blood was studied, because thyroid tissue, the primary lesion, was inaccessible. Sequencing and analysis were limited to the TCR beta chain. Persistent patients shared more public clonotypes among themselves (approximately 2,500) than newly diagnosed patients did (about 900). The authors noted that the small sample size was a limitation that may lower accuracy.

Library preparation was by multiplex PCR. The sequencing machine was an Illumina HiSeq 4000. To build TCR beta libraries, CDR3 regions were amplified by Arm-PCR using iRepertoire HTBI primers. Gel purification was performed on PCR products prior to sequencing. In the paper's pipeline: Across samples, about 63 TRBV and over 11 TRBJ segments were identified and used for gene usage analysis of CDR3 amino acid clonotypes. Filtered high-quality paired reads were merged into contigs using COPE and FqMerger. BLAST was used to align contigs to the IMGT TRBV, TRBD and TRBJ reference genes, and CDR3 was defined following IMGT. Any clonotype with a frequency above 0.1% was counted as a highly expanded clone. Repertoire diversity was measured by Shannon entropy, and V-J evenness by the Gini coefficient. A clonotype found in more than one individual was treated as public. Clones were called with MiXCR by TCRdb after fastp trimmed the public reads at Q25, and only in-frame beta chains were retained. A single entry per CDR3 protein holds the most common genes and DNA from its merged rows. The V and J calls reflect TCRdb's pipeline rather than the authors' work. The table for this sample lists 450,000 to 500,000 distinct CDR3 sequences; about 17% of them were counted only once. In total, the top ten clones hold 9% to 15% of the sample.

Sequences MNHNS (CDR1) and SASEGT (CDR2) are obtained from the germline V gene. Trimming leaves V shorter by 6 bases and J shorter by 2 bases, with the junction holding 6 bases beyond the gene matches. The CDR3 starts with the cysteine, ends with the phenylalanine, and has 15 residues. Only the CDR3 part of the read is kept: 45 bases, read in frame from the first base. According to the study, the label for this sample's time point signals: newly diagnosed GD, antithyroid drugs for less than 3 months. For both TCR sequencing and RNA sequencing, RNA was extracted from PBMCs in TRIzol. The diagnosis of Graves' disease followed American Thyroid Association guidelines. The patients came from an endocrinology department in Xi'an, China. From each patient, approximately 9.9 milliliters of peripheral blood was collected into an EDTA anticoagulant tube. Ficoll Paque Plus density gradient separation was used to isolate PBMCs, and no further T cell sorting was performed. An Agilent 2100 Bioanalyzer and agarose gel were used to check RNA quality, while a NanoDrop 2000 measured RNA concentration.

With regard to this clonotype: Its specific antigen is unknown. Base qualities were left out, and no much larger clone turns up one base away.

The sample was also linked to a second study, of T cells in Graves' hyperthyroidism and ophthalmopathy. The second paper further reports: Graves' hyperthyroidism was defined as stable when no progression to ophthalmopathy occurred over 18 months of follow-up. Hyperthyroidism patients were newly diagnosed, had a disease duration of under 2 months, and were aged 18 to 65 years. Any patient with an uncontrolled infection, another autoimmune disease, pregnancy or lactation was excluded. Clinical symptoms, serum thyroxine and TRAb, thyroid ultrasound, and orbital computed tomography formed the basis for the diagnoses. A first-round RT-PCR of the TCR CDR3 used the HTBI primer set with the Qiagen OneStep RT-PCR kit. Most expanded thyroid clonotypes (frequency above 0.001) were also detected in blood, a finding suggesting that blood repertoires may reflect thyroid immune responses. A 13 V-J signature model separated ophthalmopathy from stable hyperthyroidism, with over 85% sensitivity and roughly 82% specificity in cross-validation and 80%/75% in testing. In validation, the model predicted progression to ophthalmopathy a median of about 5.9 months before onset, with approximately 68% sensitivity and roughly 77% specificity. TCR V-J signatures able to tell the groups apart were searched for in a discovery cohort of approximately 95 patients, of whom fewer than 45 had Graves' ophthalmopathy and some 60 had stable Graves' hyperthyroidism. Prospective prediction of ophthalmopathy was tested in an independent validation cohort of approximately 19 hyperthyroidism patients and 17 patients who later progressed to ophthalmopathy. For training and testing, the 100 or so patients in the discovery cohort were randomly divided in a 7:3 ratio. The study also compared thyroid tissue and blood T-cell repertoires from more than five Graves' hyperthyroidism patients. Once sampling was done, hyperthyroidism patients were given methimazole at a starting dose of 30 mg daily, whereas ophthalmopathy patients were given high-dose intravenous methylprednisolone. Libraries were constructed in a second round of multiplex PCR, after which size selection and purification were performed. Sequencing of the libraries was done on an Illumina HiSeq2000 using paired-end 100 bp reads. Raw data were processed with SOAPnuke, discarding reads with adapters, uncalled bases, mean Phred below 15, or no exact constant-primer or identifier match. High-quality paired reads were merged with COPE v1.2.5, and unique nucleotide sequences were defined as clonotypes. Clonotypes were aligned to IMGT TRBV, TRBD and TRBJ reference segments using MiTCR v1.1. The analysis included only V-J combinations with a frequency above 0.0001, which together covered around 99% of the repertoires. The TCS score was defined as F50 (clonal expansion) divided by E x V (chaos), with BLOSUM62-based TCRdist calculated between CDR3 peptides within each V-J. Welch's t-statistics and random forest reduced approximately 520 V-J features to 10 to 15, which were used in a naive Bayes classifier (R e1071). No statistical method was used to fix the sample size in advance, and group allocation was not hidden from the investigators. According to the paper, TCR Vbeta CDR3 sequencing was carried out on some 130 peripheral blood samples, which came from under 50 ophthalmopathy, under 85 hyperthyroidism and roughly 17 progressor patients.

The sample consisted of peripheral blood mononuclear cells (PBMCs), taken at new diagnosis, from a patient treated with antithyroid drugs. The sequence derives from a man in his forties with Graves disease. Donor details come from another sample of the same person, matched by shared clones. The sequence is built from TRBV6-1 and TRBJ1-5, with 8 bases aligning to TRBD1. CDR3 region: CASRPDRGRNQPQHF. The bases read TGTGCCAGCAGACCCGACAGGGGTCGCAATCAGCCCCAGCATTTT.